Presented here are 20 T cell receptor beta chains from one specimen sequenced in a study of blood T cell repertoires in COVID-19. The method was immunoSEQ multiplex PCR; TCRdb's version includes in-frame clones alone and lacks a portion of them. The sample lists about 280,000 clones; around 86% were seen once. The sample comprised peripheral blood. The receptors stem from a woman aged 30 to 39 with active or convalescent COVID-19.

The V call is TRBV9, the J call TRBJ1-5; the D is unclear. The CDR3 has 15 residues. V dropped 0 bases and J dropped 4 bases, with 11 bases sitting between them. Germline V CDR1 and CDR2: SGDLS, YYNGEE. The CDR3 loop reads CASSVDGTVNQPQHF. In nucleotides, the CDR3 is TGTGCCAGCAGCGTAGATGGTACGGTAAATCAGCCCCAGCATTTT.

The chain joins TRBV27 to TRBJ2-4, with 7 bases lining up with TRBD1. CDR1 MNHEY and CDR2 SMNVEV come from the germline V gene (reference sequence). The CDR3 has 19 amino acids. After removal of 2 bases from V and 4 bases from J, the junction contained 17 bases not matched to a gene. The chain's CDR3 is CASSLGTPLGTENKNIQYF. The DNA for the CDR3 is TGTGCCAGCAGTTTAGGAACCCCCCTCGGGACAGAGAATAAAAACATTCAGTACTTC.

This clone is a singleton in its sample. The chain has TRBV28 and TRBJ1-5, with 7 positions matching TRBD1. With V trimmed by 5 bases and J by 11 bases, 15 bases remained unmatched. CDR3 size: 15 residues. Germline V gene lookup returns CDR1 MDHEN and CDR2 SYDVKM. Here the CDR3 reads CASSPPGQVLLAQHF. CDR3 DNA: TGTGCCAGCAGTCCCCCCGGACAGGTTCTTTTAGCCCAGCATTTT.

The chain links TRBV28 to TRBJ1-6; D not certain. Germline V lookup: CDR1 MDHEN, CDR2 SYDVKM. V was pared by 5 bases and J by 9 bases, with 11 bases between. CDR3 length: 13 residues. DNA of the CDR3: TGTGCCAGCAGTCCCCCGCAGGTTTCACCCCTCCACTTT. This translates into CASSPPQVSPLHF.

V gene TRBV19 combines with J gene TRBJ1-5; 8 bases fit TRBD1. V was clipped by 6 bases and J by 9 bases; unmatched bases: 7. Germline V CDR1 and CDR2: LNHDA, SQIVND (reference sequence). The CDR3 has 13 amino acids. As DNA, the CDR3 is TGTGCCAGTAGGGACAGGGTGTTCTGGCCCCAGCATTTT. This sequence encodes CASRDRVFWPQHF.

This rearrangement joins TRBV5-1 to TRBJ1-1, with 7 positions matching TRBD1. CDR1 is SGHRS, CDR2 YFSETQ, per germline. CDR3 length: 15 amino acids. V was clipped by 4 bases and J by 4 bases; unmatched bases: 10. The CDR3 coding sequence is TGCGCCAGCAGCCCAACGACAGGGTCGGTCACTGAAGCTTTCTTT. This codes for CASSPTTGSVTEAFF.

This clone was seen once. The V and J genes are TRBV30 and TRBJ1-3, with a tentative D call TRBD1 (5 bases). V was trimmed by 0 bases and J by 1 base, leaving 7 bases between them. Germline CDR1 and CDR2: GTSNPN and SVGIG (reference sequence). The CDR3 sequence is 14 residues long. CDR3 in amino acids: CAWSVGASGNTIYF. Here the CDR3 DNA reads TGTGCCTGGAGTGTAGGGGCTTCTGGAAACACCATATATTTT.

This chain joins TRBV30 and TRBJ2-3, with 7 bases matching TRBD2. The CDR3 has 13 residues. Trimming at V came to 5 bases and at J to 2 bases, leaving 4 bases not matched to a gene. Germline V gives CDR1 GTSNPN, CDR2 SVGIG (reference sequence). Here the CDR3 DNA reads TGTGCCTGGGGACTAGTCTTCACAGATACGCAGTATTTT. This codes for CAWGLVFTDTQYF.

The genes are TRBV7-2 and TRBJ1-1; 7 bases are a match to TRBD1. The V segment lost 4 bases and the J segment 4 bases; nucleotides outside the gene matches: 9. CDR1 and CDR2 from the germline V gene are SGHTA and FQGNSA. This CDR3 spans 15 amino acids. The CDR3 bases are TGTGCCAGCAGCTCTAGCGCAACAGGGGTCACTGAAGCTTTCTTT. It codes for CASSSSATGVTEAFF.

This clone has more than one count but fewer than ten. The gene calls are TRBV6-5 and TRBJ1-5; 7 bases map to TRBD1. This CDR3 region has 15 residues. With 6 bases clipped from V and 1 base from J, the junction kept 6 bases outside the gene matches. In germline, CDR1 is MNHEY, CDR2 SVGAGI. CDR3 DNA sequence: TGTGCCAGCAGCCGGACAGGAAACAGCAATCAGCCCCAGCATTTT. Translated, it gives CASSRTGNSNQPQHF.

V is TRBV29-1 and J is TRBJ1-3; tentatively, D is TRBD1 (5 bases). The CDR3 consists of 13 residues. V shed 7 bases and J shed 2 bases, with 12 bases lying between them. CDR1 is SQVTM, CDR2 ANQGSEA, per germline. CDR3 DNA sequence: TGCAGCGCCTCCGGGGGGACTGGAAACACCATATATTTT. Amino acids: CSASGGTGNTIYF.

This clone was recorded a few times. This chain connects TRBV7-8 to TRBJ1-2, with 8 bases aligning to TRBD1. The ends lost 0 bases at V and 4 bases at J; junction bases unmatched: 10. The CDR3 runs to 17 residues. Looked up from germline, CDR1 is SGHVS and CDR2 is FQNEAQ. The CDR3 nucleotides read TGTGCCAGCAGCTTAGCGTTACGGGACAGGAGTATCTATGGCTACACCTTC. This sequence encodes CASSLALRDRSIYGYTF.

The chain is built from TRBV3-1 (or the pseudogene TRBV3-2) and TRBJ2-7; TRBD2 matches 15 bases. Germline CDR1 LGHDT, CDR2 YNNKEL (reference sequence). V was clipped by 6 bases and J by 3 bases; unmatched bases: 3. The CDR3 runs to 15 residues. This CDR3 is CASRLGLAGGYEQYF. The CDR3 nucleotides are TGTGCCAGCAGGTTGGGACTAGCGGGGGGCTACGAGCAGTACTTC.

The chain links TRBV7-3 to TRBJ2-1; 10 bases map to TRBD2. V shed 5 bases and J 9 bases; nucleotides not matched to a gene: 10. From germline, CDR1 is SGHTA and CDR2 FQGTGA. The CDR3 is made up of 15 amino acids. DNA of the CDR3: TGTGCCAGCAGCACCTTAGCGGGGGGCACGGGTGAGCAGTTCTTC. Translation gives CASSTLAGGTGEQFF.

CDR3 in amino acids: CASSNEAGNTEAFF. CDR3 bases: TGTGCCAGCAGCAACGAGGCTGGGAACACTGAAGCTTTCTTT. The chain is built from TRBV21-1 and TRBJ1-1. TRBV21-1 is given as a pseudogene. The CDR3 has 14 amino acids.

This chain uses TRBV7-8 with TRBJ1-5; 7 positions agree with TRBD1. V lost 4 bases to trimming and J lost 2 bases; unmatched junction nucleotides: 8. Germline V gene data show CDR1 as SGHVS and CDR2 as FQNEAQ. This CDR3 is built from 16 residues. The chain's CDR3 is CASSSAAQGGNQPQHF. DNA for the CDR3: TGTGCCAGCAGCTCTGCGGCGCAGGGGGGCAATCAGCCCCAGCATTTT.

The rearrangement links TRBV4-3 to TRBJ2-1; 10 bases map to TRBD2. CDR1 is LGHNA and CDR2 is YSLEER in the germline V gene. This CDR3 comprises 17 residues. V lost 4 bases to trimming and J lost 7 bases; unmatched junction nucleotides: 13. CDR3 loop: CASSLQRAGGPKNEQFF. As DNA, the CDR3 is TGCGCCAGCAGCCTCCAGAGAGCGGGGGGGCCGAAAAATGAGCAGTTCTTC.

This chain's CDR3 is CASSPRTGRETQYF. In nucleotides, the CDR3 is TGTGCCAGCAGCCCGAGGACAGGACGGGAGACCCAGTACTTC. This rearrangement joins TRBV6-2 or TRBV6-3 to TRBJ2-5; 7 positions agree with TRBD1. Germline V gene sequence: CDR1 MNHEY, CDR2 SVGEGT. V dropped 6 bases and J dropped 5; count of bases not matched to a gene: 9. The CDR3 runs to 14 residues.

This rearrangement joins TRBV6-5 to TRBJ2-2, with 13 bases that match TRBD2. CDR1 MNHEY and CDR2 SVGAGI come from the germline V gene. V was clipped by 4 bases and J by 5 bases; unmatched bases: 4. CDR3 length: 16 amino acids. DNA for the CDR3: TGTGCCAGCAGTTCTAGGGGACTAGCGGGGACCGGGGAGCTGTTTTTT. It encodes CASSSRGLAGTGELFF.

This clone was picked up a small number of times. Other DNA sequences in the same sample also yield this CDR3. In DNA form, the CDR3 reads TGTGCCAGCAGAGCCGGGGGGTTCACAGATACGCAGTATTTT. Protein sequence: CASRAGGFTDTQYF. V usage is TRBV2 and J usage is TRBJ2-3; 7 bases align to TRBD2. The CDR3 loop spans 14 amino acids. V lost 6 bases to trimming and J lost 2 bases; unmatched junction nucleotides: 5. The V gene's germline CDR1 is SNHLY and CDR2 FYNNEI.